Shown below are 30 T cell receptor beta chains from a single sample sequenced in a study of beta chain features in type 1 diabetes. No antigen is known for these receptors. Study conclusions and caveats: There was a moderate but significant shortening of TCRB CDR3s in all four CD4+ subsets of Type 1 diabetes patients.

Sequenced material consisted of expressed TCRB transcripts (all of the isolated RNA was reverse transcribed). Some clones are missing from TCRdb's copy, which holds only in-frame ones; the method was immunoSEQ multiplex PCR. In the table there are some 280,000 clones, approximately 14% of which are singletons. Sequenced material: naive CD4+ T cells from blood. The receptors derive from a man aged 30-40 years with type 1 diabetes.

This chain links TRBV28 with TRBJ2-1, with D uncertain. This CDR3 contains 12 residues. Trimming shortened V by 7 bases and J by 10 bases, and 14 bases separated the two germline ends. In germline, CDR1 is MDHEN, CDR2 SYDVKM. In nucleotides, the CDR3 is TGTGCCAGCACTCCAAGCCCCGGGGAGCAGTTCTTC. Translation gives CASTPSPGEQFF.

This clone has just a few counts. This chain connects TRBV7-8 to TRBJ1-5; TRBD1 aligns across 9 bases. From germline, CDR1 is SGHVS and CDR2 FQNEAQ. The CDR3 extends over 14 amino acids. Losses at the gene ends were 5 bases for V and 4 bases for J; bases not matched to a gene: 3. The CDR3 sequence: CASSDGTGNQPQHF. CDR3 in DNA: TGTGCCAGCAGCGACGGGACAGGGAATCAGCCCCAGCATTTT.

The chain employs TRBV30 and TRBJ2-3; D uncertain. V shed 0 bases and J shed 3 bases, with 13 bases lying between them. The CDR3 runs to 15 residues. The germline V gene has CDR1 GTSNPN and CDR2 SVGIG (reference sequence). CDR3 sequence (DNA): TGTGCCTGGAGTGTACGGCGAGGTAAAACAGATACGCAGTATTTT. Its protein is CAWSVRRGKTDTQYF.

The chain links TRBV5-1 to TRBJ2-5; 7 nucleotides align to TRBD2. The CDR3 is 13 amino acids. The V and J ends lost 7 bases and 2 bases, in that order; junction bases with no gene match: 5. The germline V gene encodes CDR1 SGHRS and CDR2 YFSETQ. The CDR3 DNA reads as TGCGCCAGCGGGGCTAGCGGACAAGAGACCCAGTACTTC. Protein: CASGASGQETQYF.

A few counts support this clone. V gene TRBV7-3 combines with J gene TRBJ2-3; tentatively, D is TRBD1 (7 bases). CDR3 length: 15 amino acids. Trimming pared 4 bases from V and 6 bases from J, leaving 17 bases between. Germline CDR1 SGHTA, CDR2 FQGTGA. CDR3 loop: CASSSRGRGLDTQYF. CDR3 sequence (DNA): TGTGCCAGCAGCTCGCGGGGTAGGGGGCTTGATACGCAGTATTTT.

A few counts support this clone. In DNA, the CDR3 is TGTGCCAGCAGCGTAGTAGGACTAGCGGGAGATACGCAGTATTTT. Amino acids: CASSVVGLAGDTQYF. The gene calls are TRBV9 and TRBJ2-3, with TRBD2 matching 11 bases. The CDR3 extends over 15 amino acids. Germline loops: CDR1 SGDLS, CDR2 YYNGEE. Germline trimming cut 0 bases from V and 5 bases from J; bases unmatched to any gene: 2.

The chain recombines TRBV6-4 with TRBJ2-7, with D perhaps matching TRBD2 (5 bases). V lost 7 bases to trimming and J lost 7 bases, with 20 bases between them. This CDR3 has 14 residues. CDR1 MRHNA and CDR2 SNTAGT come from the germline V gene. The CDR3 nucleotides read TGTGCCAGCATTTTAAACGGTTGGGCGGGTGAGCAGTACTTC. Translating gives CASILNGWAGEQYF.

This clone was recorded a few times. This chain joins TRBV5-4 and TRBJ1-3, with 9 bases identical to TRBD1. CDR1 is SGHNT, CDR2 YYREEE, per germline (reference sequence). CDR3 length: 17 residues. The V gene end was trimmed by 4 bases and the J gene end by 0 bases; junction bases not matched to a gene: 8. CDR3 sequence (DNA): TGTGCCAGCAGCGGACAGGGGACAGAGGGCTCTGGAAACACCATATATTTT. Amino acid sequence: CASSGQGTEGSGNTIYF.

This chain connects TRBV30 to TRBJ2-1, with 8 bases identical to TRBD2. Germline V gene data show CDR1 as GTSNPN and CDR2 as SVGIG (reference sequence). Trimming cost V 4 bases and J 6 bases; bases outside gene matches: 17. The CDR3 is 17 residues long. The CDR3 loop reads CAWKGGLSGSPSNEQFF. The DNA for the CDR3 is TGTGCCTGGAAGGGAGGATTGAGCGGGAGCCCCTCCAATGAGCAGTTCTTC.

This clone has more than one count but fewer than ten. The chain uses TRBV9 and TRBJ1-3, with a weak D call TRBD1 (5 bases). Trimming cost V 0 bases and J 1 base, with 5 bases left between them. CDR1 is SGDLS and CDR2 is YYNGEE in the germline V gene. There are 14 residues in the CDR3. CDR3: CASSVEGSGNTIYF. CDR3 in DNA: TGTGCCAGCAGCGTAGAGGGGTCTGGAAACACCATATATTTT.

This clone was observed a handful of times. The genes are TRBV29-1 and TRBJ2-2, with no clear D. The V gene lost 4 bases and the J gene lost 4 bases, with 10 bases spanning the gap. The CDR3 runs to 13 residues. Germline V gene sequence: CDR1 SQVTM, CDR2 ANQGSEA. Written as DNA, the CDR3 is TGCAGCGTTGTCGTTAGCTCCACCGGGGAGCTGTTTTTT. It encodes CSVVVSSTGELFF.

CDR3 nucleotide sequence: TGCAGCGTTGAAGGCCTAGCCGGAAACACCGGGGAGCTGTTTTTT. Translation: CSVEGLAGNTGELFF. This chain uses TRBV29-1 with TRBJ2-2; perhaps TRBD2 as D (5 bases). V lost 1 base, J lost 2 bases, and 11 bases lay in between. This CDR3 comprises 15 residues. Germline values: CDR1 SQVTM, CDR2 ANQGSEA.

The chain combines TRBV29-1 with TRBJ1-1, with D perhaps TRBD1 (5 bases). The CDR3 is 13 amino acids. Germline assignment: CDR1 SQVTM and CDR2 ANQGSEA. V was clipped by 6 bases and J by 0 bases, with 11 bases between them. The CDR3: CSVDRQLNTEAFF. The CDR3, as DNA: TGCAGCGTGGATCGACAGTTGAACACTGAAGCTTTCTTT.

The rearrangement links TRBV13 to TRBJ2-7; 7 bases line up with TRBD2. Unmatched junction bases numbered 11, after V lost 4 bases and J lost 2 bases. The CDR3 contains 16 residues. CDR1 is PRHDT, CDR2 FYEKMQ, per germline (reference sequence). The CDR3 nucleotides are TGTGCCAGCAGCTCAAGATGGGCGGGAGTCGCCTACGAGCAGTACTTC. Translating it yields CASSSRWAGVAYEQYF. Using reference TRBV13 and TRBJ2-7 for the parts outside the CDR3, the full variable domain is AAGVIQSPRHLIKEKRETATLKCYPIPRHDTVYWYQQGPGQDPQFLISFYEKMQSDKGSIPDRFSAQQFSDYHSELNMSSLELGDSALYFCASSSRWAGVAYEQYFGPGTRLTVT.

This clone was seen only a few times. The chain combines TRBV18 with TRBJ2-3; 9 bases fit TRBD1. Germline V gene lookup returns CDR1 KGHSH and CDR2 LQKENI. The ends lost 4 bases at V and 6 bases at J; junction bases unmatched: 5. This CDR3 is 14 amino acids long. The CDR3 region is CASSRDRVLDTQYF. CDR3 DNA sequence: TGTGCCAGCTCACGGGACAGGGTATTGGATACGCAGTATTTT. Based on the CDR3 plus reference TRBV18 and TRBJ2-3, the full variable domain is NAGVMQNPRHLVRRRGQEARLRCSPMKGHSHVYWYRQLPEEGLKFMVYLQKENIIDESGMPKERFSAEFPKEGPSILRIQQVVRGDSAAYFCASSRDRVLDTQYFGPGTRLTVL.

V is TRBV9 and J is TRBJ1-2; 9 bases align to TRBD1. The V segment lost 2 bases and the J segment 2 bases; nucleotides outside the gene matches: 4. The CDR3 is 15 amino acids. Per the germline V gene, CDR1 is SGDLS and CDR2 is YYNGEE. The CDR3 sequence is CASSVTGQGNYGYTF. As DNA, the CDR3 is TGTGCCAGCAGCGTCACGGGACAGGGAAACTATGGCTACACCTTC.

The sample holds a few counts of this clone. The chain has TRBV30 and TRBJ1-1; unclear D gene. The CDR3 runs to 13 residues. The germline CDR1 and CDR2 sequences are GTSNPN and SVGIG (reference sequence). Trimming pared 0 bases from V and 1 base from J, leaving 6 bases between. The DNA of the CDR3 is TGTGCCTGGAGTGTAGAGAGGAACACTGAAGCTTTCTTT. It specifies CAWSVERNTEAFF. The full variable domain, with the rest looked up from reference TRBV30 and TRBJ1-1, is SQTIHQWPATLVQPVGSPLSLECTVEGTSNPNLYWYRQAAGRGLQLLFYSVGIGQISSEVPQNLSASRPQDRQFILSSKKLLLSDSGFYLCAWSVERNTEAFFGQGTRLTVV.

The gene calls are TRBV9 and TRBJ2-5, with D unclear. The CDR3 is 14 residues long. V lost 0 bases to trimming and J lost 3 bases, with 9 bases between them. Germline loops: CDR1 SGDLS, CDR2 YYNGEE. The CDR3 sequence: CASSVGPEKETQYF. The CDR3 nucleotides are TGTGCCAGCAGCGTAGGCCCGGAGAAAGAGACCCAGTACTTC.

This chain connects TRBV29-1 to TRBJ1-4; 7 bases align to TRBD1. Germline-derived CDR1 and CDR2 are SQVTM and ANQGSEA. V lost 6 bases, J lost 4 bases, and 8 bases stayed unmatched. The CDR3 spans 14 residues. In nucleotides, the CDR3 is TGCAGCGTCAAACGGACAGGACGTAATGAAAAACTGTTTTTT. Amino acids: CSVKRTGRNEKLFF.

In DNA form, the CDR3 reads TGCGCCAGCAGCCCAACAGGGGGCAACATTCAGTACTTC. Translation gives CASSPTGGNIQYF. The chain joins TRBV5-1 to TRBJ2-4, with 9 bases aligning to TRBD1. Germline V gene data show CDR1 as SGHRS and CDR2 as YFSETQ. CDR3 length: 13 amino acids. J gave up 7 bases and V 4 bases, and 3 bases lay outside the gene matches.

This chain connects TRBV2 to TRBJ1-5; 9 nucleotides match TRBD1. The length of the CDR3 is 15 residues. Germline V gene sequence: CDR1 SNHLY, CDR2 FYNNEI. The J segment lost 6 bases and the V segment lost 6 bases, leaving 9 bases of the junction unmatched. The CDR3: CASRLDRGPSQPQHF. Written as DNA, the CDR3 is TGTGCCAGCAGGCTGGACAGGGGACCGAGTCAGCCCCAGCATTTT.

In this sample, this clone turned up a few times. V is TRBV30 and J is TRBJ2-7; possible D gene TRBD2, 6 bases. V lost 4 bases to trimming and J lost 7 bases, with 32 bases between them. The CDR3 covers 18 residues. Looked up from germline, CDR1 is GTSNPN and CDR2 is SVGIG (reference sequence). The CDR3 DNA is TGTGCCTGGAAGGCTTCGGGGATGGGACGGACTCTACGGGGGGAGCAGTACTTC. It translates to CAWKASGMGRTLRGEQYF.

CDR3: CASSPGGGFYNEQFF. DNA for the CDR3: TGCGCCAGCAGCCCTGGGGGGGGGTTCTACAATGAGCAGTTCTTC. The chain carries TRBV5-1 and TRBJ2-1; TRBD2 matches at 7 bases. V gave up 4 bases and J gave up 3 bases; unmatched junction bases: 7. There are 15 residues in the CDR3. Germline V gene lookup returns CDR1 SGHRS and CDR2 YFSETQ. The full variable domain, with the rest looked up from reference TRBV5-1 and TRBJ2-1, is KAGVTQTPRYLIKTRGQQVTLSCSPISGHRSVSWYQQTPGQGLQFLFEYFSETQRNKGNFPGRFSGRQFSNSRSEMNVSTLELGDSALYLCASSPGGGFYNEQFFGPGTRLTVL.

The chain links TRBV5-1 to TRBJ2-7; 9 nucleotides align to TRBD1. The V gene's germline CDR1 is SGHRS and CDR2 YFSETQ. This CDR3 region has 14 residues. J lost 6 bases, V lost 5 bases, and 9 bases had no gene match. The CDR3 sequence is CASSQDRGFGEQYF. The CDR3 DNA follows: TGCGCCAGCAGTCAGGACAGGGGATTCGGCGAGCAGTACTTC.

This chain uses TRBV7-9 with TRBJ2-1; 8 bases are a match to TRBD2. The CDR3 is 12 amino acids. The junction had 2 bases not matched to a gene; V was cut back by 3 bases and J by 10 bases. Looked up from germline, CDR1 is SEHNR and CDR2 is FQNEAQ (reference sequence). The CDR3 region is CASSFIAGEQFF. DNA for the CDR3: TGTGCCAGCAGCTTTATAGCGGGAGAGCAGTTCTTC.

This chain uses TRBV10-3 with TRBJ2-7; 7 bases match TRBD1. J gave up 3 bases and V 6 bases, and 8 bases lay outside the gene matches. The CDR3 has 14 residues. Per germline, CDR1 ENHRY and CDR2 SYGVKD. In nucleotides, the CDR3 is TGTGCCATCAGAAAAACCGGGACAGACTACGAGCAGTACTTC. Translation: CAIRKTGTDYEQYF.

The chain combines TRBV18 with TRBJ1-4, with TRBD1 identical over 7 bases. The CDR3 runs to 14 residues. The germline CDR1 and CDR2 sequences are KGHSH and LQKENI. The V segment lost 6 bases and the J segment 5 bases; nucleotides outside the gene matches: 6. Here the CDR3 reads CASSPAGGNEKLFF. For the CDR3, the DNA is TGTGCCAGCTCCCCCGCAGGGGGAAATGAAAAACTGTTTTTT.

This clone appeared a few times. This sequence joins TRBV2 and TRBJ2-3; D is uncertain. Germline CDR1 and CDR2: SNHLY and FYNNEI. Trimming stripped 2 bases from V and 0 bases from J, with 6 bases between. The CDR3 runs to 14 residues. CDR3 sequence reads: CASSESGSTDTQYF. CDR3 coding DNA: TGTGCCAGCAGTGAATCCGGGAGCACAGATACGCAGTATTTT.

The chain is built from TRBV28 and TRBJ1-1; no firm D call. V dropped 3 bases and J dropped 3 bases, with 5 bases sitting between them. The CDR3 loop spans 12 amino acids. Germline loops: CDR1 MDHEN, CDR2 SYDVKM. The CDR3 spells CASSLRDTEAFF. CDR3 coding DNA: TGTGCCAGCAGTTTGAGGGACACTGAAGCTTTCTTT.

This clone was observed a few times. This chain connects TRBV7-9 to TRBJ1-4, with D perhaps matching TRBD1 (5 bases). The V end lost 8 bases, the J end lost 4 bases, and 8 bases lay between the germline ends. The CDR3 consists of 12 residues. CDR1 is SEHNR and CDR2 is FQNEAQ in the germline V gene (reference sequence). CDR3 amino acids: CASAGRNEKLFF. CDR3 coding DNA: TGTGCCAGCGCGGGGCGTAATGAAAAACTGTTTTTT.